This T cell receptor beta chain was obtained from a study of T cells in Graves' hyperthyroidism and ophthalmopathy. At least ten counts were recorded for this clonotype. Losses at the gene ends were 3 bases for V and 0 bases for J; bases not matched to a gene: 8. CDR3 length: 15 residues. Germline V lookup: CDR1 GTSNPN, CDR2 SVGIG (reference sequence). Amplified regions were TCR beta CDR3 sequences from RNA transcripts. The HTBI set primed first-round TCR CDR3 RT-PCR. One entry per CDR3 protein, called by TCRdb with MiXCR from the multiplex PCR reads. The sample lists a few hundred thousand distinct CDR3 sequences, approximately 13% occurring once.

The TCR comes from a woman aged 18-30 years with Graves' hyperthyroidism. V usage is TRBV30 and J usage is TRBJ2-7; 7 bases line up with TRBD2. The sample consisted of blood. CDR3 DNA: TGTGCCTGGAGGGGGGGGGTAGCGGCCTCCTACGAGCAGTACTTC. Translating it yields CAWRGGVAASYEQYF. Combining the CDR3 with reference TRBV30 and TRBJ2-7 gives the whole variable domain SQTIHQWPATLVQPVGSPLSLECTVEGTSNPNLYWYRQAAGRGLQLLFYSVGIGQISSEVPQNLSASRPQDRQFILSSKKLLLSDSGFYLCAWRGGVAASYEQYFGPGTRLTVT.